This T cell receptor beta chain is from a study of blood T cell repertoires in COVID-19. Source study methods: It was from reference gene primer amplification that nucleated cell counts were estimated. Sequenced by immunoSEQ multiplex PCR; TCRdb stores in-frame clones only, minus some. That table furnishes V, J and clone size, whereas the DNA furnished D and trimming. The repertoire holds roughly 26,000 clones, approximately 80% seen once, with more than 20% in the top ten. The CDR3 is 19 amino acids. The rearrangement links TRBV12-2 to TRBJ2-1; the table's D call of TRBD2 was not tested on the DNA. TRBV12-2 is deemed a pseudogene. The sequencing input was peripheral blood. This clonotype originated in a human donor in a cohort sampled during active COVID-19. The CDR3 here is CASRLEDLGIAGDYNEQFF. Here the CDR3 DNA reads TGTGCAAGTCGCTTAGAAGACCTAGGGATTGCGGGGGACTACAATGAGCAGTTCTTC.